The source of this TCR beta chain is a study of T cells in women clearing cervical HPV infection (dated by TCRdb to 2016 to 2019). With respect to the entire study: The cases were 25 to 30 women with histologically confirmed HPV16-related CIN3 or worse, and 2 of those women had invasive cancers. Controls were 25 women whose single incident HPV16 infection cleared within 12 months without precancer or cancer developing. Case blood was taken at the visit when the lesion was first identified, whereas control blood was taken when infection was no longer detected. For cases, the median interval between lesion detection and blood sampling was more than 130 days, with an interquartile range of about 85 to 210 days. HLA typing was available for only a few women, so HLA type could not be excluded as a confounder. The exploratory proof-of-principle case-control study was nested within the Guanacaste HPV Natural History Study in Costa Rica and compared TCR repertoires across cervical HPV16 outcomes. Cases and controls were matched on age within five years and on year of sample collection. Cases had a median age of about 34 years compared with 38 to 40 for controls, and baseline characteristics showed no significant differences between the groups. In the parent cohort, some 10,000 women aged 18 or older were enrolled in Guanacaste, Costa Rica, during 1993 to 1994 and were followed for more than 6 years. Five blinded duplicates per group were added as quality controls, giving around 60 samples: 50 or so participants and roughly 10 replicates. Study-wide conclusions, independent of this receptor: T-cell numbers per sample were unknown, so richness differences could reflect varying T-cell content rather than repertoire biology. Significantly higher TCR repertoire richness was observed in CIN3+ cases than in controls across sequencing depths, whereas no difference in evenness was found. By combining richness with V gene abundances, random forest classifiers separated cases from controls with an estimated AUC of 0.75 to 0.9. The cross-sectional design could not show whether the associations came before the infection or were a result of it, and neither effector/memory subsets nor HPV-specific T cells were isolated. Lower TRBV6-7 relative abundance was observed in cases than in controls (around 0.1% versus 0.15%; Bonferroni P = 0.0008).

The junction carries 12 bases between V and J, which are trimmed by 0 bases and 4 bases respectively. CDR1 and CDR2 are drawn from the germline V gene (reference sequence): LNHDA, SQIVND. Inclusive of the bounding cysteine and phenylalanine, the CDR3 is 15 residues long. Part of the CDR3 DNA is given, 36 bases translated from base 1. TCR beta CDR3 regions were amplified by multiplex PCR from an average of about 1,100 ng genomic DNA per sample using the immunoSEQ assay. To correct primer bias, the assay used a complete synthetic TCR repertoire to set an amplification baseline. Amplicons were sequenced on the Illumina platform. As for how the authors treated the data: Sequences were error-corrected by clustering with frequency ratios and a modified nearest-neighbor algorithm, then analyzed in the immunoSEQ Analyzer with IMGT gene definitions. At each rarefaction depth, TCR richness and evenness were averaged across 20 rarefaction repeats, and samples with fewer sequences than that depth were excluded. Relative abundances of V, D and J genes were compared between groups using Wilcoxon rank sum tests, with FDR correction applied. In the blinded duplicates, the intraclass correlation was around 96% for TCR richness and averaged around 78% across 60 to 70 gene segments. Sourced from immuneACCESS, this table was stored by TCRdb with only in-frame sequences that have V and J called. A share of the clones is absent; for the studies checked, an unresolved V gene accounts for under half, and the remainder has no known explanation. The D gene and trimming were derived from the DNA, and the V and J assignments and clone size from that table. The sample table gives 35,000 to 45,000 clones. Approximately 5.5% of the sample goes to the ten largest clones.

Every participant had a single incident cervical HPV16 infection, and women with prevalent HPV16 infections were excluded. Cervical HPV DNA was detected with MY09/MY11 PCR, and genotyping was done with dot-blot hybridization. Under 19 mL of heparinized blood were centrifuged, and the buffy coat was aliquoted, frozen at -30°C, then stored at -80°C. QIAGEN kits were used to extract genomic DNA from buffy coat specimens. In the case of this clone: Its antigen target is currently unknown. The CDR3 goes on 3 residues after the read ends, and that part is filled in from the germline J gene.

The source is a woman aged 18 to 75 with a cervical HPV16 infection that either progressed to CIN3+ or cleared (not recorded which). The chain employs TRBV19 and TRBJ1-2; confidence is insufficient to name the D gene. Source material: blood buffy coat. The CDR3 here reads CASSIDPQFSYGYTF. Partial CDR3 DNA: TGTGCCAGTAGTATAGATCCACAGTTTTCCTATGGC.